This T cell receptor (beta chain) was identified during a study of glioma-infiltrating T cells. The iRepertoire nested amplicon-rescue multiplex PCR amplified TCR alpha and beta CDR3s from RNA. One-step reverse transcription and amplification started from around 100-400 ng of tissue mRNA or PBMC total RNA. MiXCR was run by TCRdb on the multiplex PCR reads, yielding one entry per CDR3 protein. The table records approximately 190,000 distinct CDR3 sequences, 32% of them present only once. As concerns this clonotype: Its antigen is unidentified.

This CDR3 has 15 amino acids. Germline V gene sequence: CDR1 SEHNR, CDR2 FQNEAQ (reference sequence). Trimming took 7 bases from V and 0 from J, leaving 12 bases between them. Whole-study results and caveats: CDR3 overlap between tissue and blood was very small. Non-neoplastic patients had below-expected tissue-blood divergence, while all gliomas exceeded expectation.

This TCR was sampled from a human donor with low-grade glioma or glioblastoma, undergoing nonglioma brain surgery, or in good health (not recorded which). This chain connects TRBV7-9 to TRBJ1-4; maybe TRBD1 (5 bases). The sequenced material came from glioma tissue, nonneoplastic brain tissue, or PBMCs (not recorded which). CDR3 sequence (DNA): TGTGCCAGCATTACTCAGGGTGCAACTAATGAAAAACTGTTTTTT. Encoded protein: CASITQGATNEKLFF.